This TCR beta chain originates from a study of cytomegalovirus exposure and HLA in healthy donors (dated 2017 in TCRdb). Concerning the study at large: According to an earlier analysis of a few hundred of the donors, about 179 million T cells yielded some 120 million unique TCR beta sequences and approximately 300 Gb of sequence data. In addition to the first cohort of roughly 700 subjects, a separate validation cohort of approximately 110 different subjects was used. HLA typing included class I and class II loci at four-digit resolution. Several DR-DQ haplotypes were handled as single units for association and clustering, since linkage in the cohort was strong. An early release covering roughly 640 HLA-typed donors comprised approximately 300 gigabases of sequencing data and roughly 86 million unique TCR sequences. To study patterns of TCR occurrence, a later analysis re-analyzed previously published TCR beta repertoires from several hundred donors and added high-resolution HLA genotyping. Using immunosequencing, the study profiled T cell repertoires from 666 subjects and related those repertoires to cytomegalovirus serostatus. Alongside the repertoire data, information on donor age, sex, ethnicity and CMV serostatus was compiled. Rather than drawing on any new phenotypic data, the later analysis identified candidate immune exposures from TCR beta sequences and the way those sequences occurred across donors. Typing coverage differed by locus: A, B, C, DRB1 and DQB1 were typed in about 620-640 donors, DQA1 in about 550, DPA1 in roughly 590, and DPB1 in approximately 450. To predict cytomegalovirus infection status, the study brought together high-throughput TCR immunosequencing, statistical association of individual TCRs with disease status, and machine learning. Of the approximately 400 genotyped donors, approximately 82% fell in the genetic ancestry cluster associated with self-reported Caucasian donors. On average, around 240,000 unique TCR beta nucleotide sequences were sequenced per donor among 398 genotyped donors of the cohort, with 15% to 20% of those sequences being non-productive. The study was designed to test whether signatures of past pathogen exposure could be identified by cataloging public T cell receptors. Every repertoire in the discovery cohort had been generated on one and the same sequencing platform. A later genetic analysis used genome-wide SNP genotypes for about three fifths of the 666 donors, treating that subset as a discovery cohort. In an earlier analysis of 500 to 650 of the donors, high-throughput TCR beta sequencing was used to judge whether each TCR beta V gene segment behaved as functional or pseudogenic.

Findings and caveats that apply to the study as a whole: The authors suggested that the approach could potentially be extended to other disease states and immunological phenotypes. In a later genetic analysis, fewer N-insertions in productive TCRs were reported among donors in an Asian-associated ancestry cluster than the approximately 710-donor mean. The classifier was reported to diagnose cytomegalovirus status with high specificity and sensitivity in both the original and validation cohorts. Assigning TCR associations to individual alleles was difficult when HLA alleles, especially DR and DQ, strongly co-occurred. Only TCR beta chains were sequenced in this cohort, and the absence of alpha or paired-chain data limited detectable features. Some IMGT-functional V segments, including TRBV6-2 and TRBV6-3, could not be distinguished by the 87-base-pair reads and were therefore excluded. A cluster of highly shared sequence variants was judged likely to be a technical artifact of the sequencing pipeline. A further reported finding was that TCR beta sequences accurately predicted the HLA-A and HLA-B alleles for most subjects in the first cohort. Some 15 rarely observed V segments, including chromosome 9 orphons, were excluded from the earlier analysis of about 600 of the donors because counts were too low. Most TCR sequences were seen in very few donors, while some public TCRs were found in many individuals. Specific HLA alleles were associated with around 18,000 TCR beta sequences at a false discovery rate of 0.05 in a later analysis. Broadly in line with IMGT annotations, most TCR beta V segments showed up in productive rearrangements about 90% or about 30% of the time in an earlier analysis of approximately 600 of the donors. Because HLA typing was missing for some donors at each locus, association tests included only the typed subset. In the study, around 160 TCR beta chains were listed as associated with cytomegalovirus. Roughly uniform sequencing depth across donors was assumed in presence/absence analyses, although this assumption may not hold. In vitro tests confirmed that a few of the cytomegalovirus-associated TCR beta chains recognize cytomegalovirus antigens. In a later analysis, most CMV-associated TCR beta chains were found to appear HLA-restricted, with HLA associations seemingly driven largely by CMV exposure. A later genetic analysis associated a missense DCLRE1C variant with V-gene and J-gene trimming of TCR beta chains, and an independent cohort replicated the association. A later analysis found that HLA-associated TCR beta chains were more clonally expanded and had lower generation probabilities than equally common non-associated chains. The only immune exposure information available for the cohort was CMV serostatus. A later analysis found that TCR association rates varied across HLA loci, with DRB1 alleles showing the most associated TCRs and HLA-C alleles the fewest. Linkage disequilibrium might explain the correlated functional status among segregating V segments, but an unknown experimental factor could not be excluded. A later analysis reported that several top co-occurrence clusters appeared linked to parvovirus B19, influenza, CMV and Epstein-Barr virus.

The library was prepared using the immunoSEQ multiplex PCR assay. The multiplex PCR relied on a mix of 60 forward primers for TCR Vbeta segments and 13 reverse primers for TCR Jbeta segments. The CDR3 region of rearranged TCR beta genes was amplified from genomic DNA by a multiplex PCR assay. The Illumina HiSeq System was used to sequence the amplified TCR beta libraries as 87-base-pair reads. In the paper's pipeline: Across the roughly 700 repertoires, a later analysis counted tens of millions of unique TCR beta chains, roughly 11 million of which were shared by at least two donors. Raw reads were error-corrected and collapsed into unique sequences with a nearest-neighbor algorithm that merged closely related sequences to remove PCR and sequencing errors. Alignment of CDR3 sequences to IMGT reference sequences was used to assign V, D and J gene segments. For a sequence to be retained, a match of at least six nucleotides to both a V gene segment and a J gene segment was required. Rearrangements were called productive when the CDR3 lacked stop codons and stayed in frame with V and J; all others were non-productive. Following IMGT convention, CDR3 was defined as the stretch from the second conserved V-encoded cysteine up to the conserved J-encoded phenylalanine. The earlier analysis of about 610 of the donors excluded sequences that lacked an unambiguous match to a single V gene segment. In an earlier analysis of approximately 500 of the donors, a V segment was called functional when productive rearrangements were above 56.7%, and segregating when the standard deviation between donors exceeded 5%. A statistical classification framework was developed to diagnose cytomegalovirus status using the catalog of TCR beta chain sequences. V and J gene assignment, in a later analysis, came from comparing TCR nucleotide sequences with IMGT/GENE-DB human TR gene sequences. The TCRdist pipeline was used in a later analysis to assign CDR3 sequences and most-parsimonious VDJ recombination scenarios. In a later analysis, each TCR beta chain was defined by its CDR3 amino acid sequence together with its V-gene family, and reads without a unique V-gene family were excluded. To address suspected cross-contamination and a sequencing artifact, a later analysis removed 592 highly shared, low-generation-probability nucleotide sequences. A later analysis calculated a clonal expansion index for each public chain from normalized within-repertoire ranks of inferred template counts. In a later analysis, generation probabilities were computed with a VDJ recombination model fitted to out-of-frame rearrangements, and the resulting probabilities were checked against IGoR. In a later analysis, hypergeometric tests were used to score TCR-TCR, TCR-HLA and TCR-CMV co-occurrence, with a repertoire-size bias correction applied to TCR pairs. In a later analysis, false discovery rates were estimated by permuting HLA or CMV assignments 20 times. In a later analysis, co-occurring TCRs were grouped using DBSCAN, and TCRdist sequence similarity was added for clustering within HLA-allele-positive subsets. For co-occurrence clustering, repertoires with fewer than 30,000 or more than 120,000 public chains were excluded, along with roughly 5 repertoires with anomalous nucleotide sharing. In its TCRdb copy, this immuneACCESS table keeps in-frame sequences only and misses some clones. Where compared with another copy, unresolved V genes explain less than half of these, and the others have no known cause. The DNA gave D and trimming, while V, J and clone size come from that table. This sample lists under 200,000 clones; around 78% were detected once. The ten largest clones add up to approximately 2% of the sample.

The cohort was made up of 500 to 800 healthy bone marrow donors. At the time of sampling, all cohort members were nominally healthy, though unrecorded immune exposures were likely present. The donor was CMV seropositive and was included in the group of around 300 seropositive cohort members. Every donor gave a peripheral blood sample, and the peripheral blood mononuclear cells from that sample were used for TCR beta sequencing. The Qiagen DNeasy Blood Extraction Kit was used to extract genomic DNA from the blood cell samples. The junction shows trimming of 2 bases on V and 0 bases on J, plus 5 bases between the germline ends. Including the terminal cysteine and phenylalanine, the CDR3 comprises 13 residues. Just the 39-base CDR3 DNA is kept, in frame starting at base 1. Looking up the germline V gene yields CDR1 SGDLS and CDR2 YYNGEE. As regards this clone: The antigen it binds to is not known. Base qualities are not recorded, but no much larger clone differs from it by a single base.

This receptor was identified in a woman aged 25 to 39 in good health and CMV-seropositive. The chain employs TRBV9 and TRBJ1-1; the D gene remains uncertain. Sequencing input: PBMCs. The DNA sequence reads TGTGCCAGCAGCGTTACTTTGAACACTGAAGCTTTCTTT. This codes for CASSVTLNTEAFF.